Given below is one TCR beta chain in context. Its matching antigen is unknown. Assay used: immunoSEQ multiplex PCR; TCRdb lists only in-frame clones, some missing. The data hold approximately 89,000 clones, with roughly 93% observed a single time. The length of the CDR3 is 12 residues. Germline assignment: CDR1 PRHDT and CDR2 FYEKMQ (reference sequence). V was shortened by 0 bases and J by 7 bases, with 7 bases between the two germline ends. Autoimmune disease history or systemic immunosuppression disqualified patients. This sample is part of a study of OX40 agonist ivuxolimab in advanced cancers. At the level of the study: Averaging roughly 60 years in age, with a range of about 23 to 90, the cohort was more than 75% male. Under the entry rules, prior anti-PD-1, anti-PD-L1 or anti-CTLA-4 therapy was allowed, and 35% to 40% had some.

General study points: Clonal expansion was seen in CD4+ and CD8+ blood T cells by week 6 at 0.1 to 3.0 mg/kg.

V is TRBV13 and J is TRBJ2-7; D remains ambiguous. The sample was CD4+ or CD8+ T cells sorted from blood, taken in a trial of the OX40 agonist ivuxolimab. This sequence was found in an adult with an advanced solid tumor such as melanoma, head and neck, liver or kidney cancer. The CDR3 DNA reads TGTGCCAGCAGCTTAGGGACGTCTGAGCAGTACTTC. Its protein product is CASSLGTSEQYF.